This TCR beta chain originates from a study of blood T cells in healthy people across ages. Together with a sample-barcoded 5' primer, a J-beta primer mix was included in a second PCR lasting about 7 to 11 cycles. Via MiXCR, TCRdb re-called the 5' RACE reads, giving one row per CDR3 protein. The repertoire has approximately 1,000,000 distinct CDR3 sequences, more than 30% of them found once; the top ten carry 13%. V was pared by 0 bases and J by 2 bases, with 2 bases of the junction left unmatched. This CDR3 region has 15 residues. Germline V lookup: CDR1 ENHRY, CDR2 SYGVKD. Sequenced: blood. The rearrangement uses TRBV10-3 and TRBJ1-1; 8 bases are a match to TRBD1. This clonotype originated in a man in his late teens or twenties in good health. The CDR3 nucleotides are TGTGCCATCAGTGAGTCAGGACAGGGCAACACTGAAGCTTTCTTT. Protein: CAISESGQGNTEAFF.